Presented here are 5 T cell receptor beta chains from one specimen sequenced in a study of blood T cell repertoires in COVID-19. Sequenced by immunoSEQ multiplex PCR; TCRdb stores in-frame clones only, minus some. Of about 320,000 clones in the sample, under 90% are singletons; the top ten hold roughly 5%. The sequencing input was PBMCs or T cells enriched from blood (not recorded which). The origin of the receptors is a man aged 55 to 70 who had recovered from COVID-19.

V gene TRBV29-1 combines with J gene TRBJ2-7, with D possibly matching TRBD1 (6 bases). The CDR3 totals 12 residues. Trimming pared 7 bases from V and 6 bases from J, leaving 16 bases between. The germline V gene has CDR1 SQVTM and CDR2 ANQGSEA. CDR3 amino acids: CSARMGQVEQYF. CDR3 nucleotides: TGCAGCGCCAGGATGGGACAAGTCGAGCAGTACTTC.

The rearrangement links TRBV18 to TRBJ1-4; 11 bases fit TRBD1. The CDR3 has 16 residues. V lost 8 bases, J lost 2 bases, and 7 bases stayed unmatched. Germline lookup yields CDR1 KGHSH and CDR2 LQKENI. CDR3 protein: CASRTGGASTNEKLFF. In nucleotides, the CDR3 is TGTGCCAGCAGGACAGGGGGCGCGTCGACTAATGAAAAACTGTTTTTT.

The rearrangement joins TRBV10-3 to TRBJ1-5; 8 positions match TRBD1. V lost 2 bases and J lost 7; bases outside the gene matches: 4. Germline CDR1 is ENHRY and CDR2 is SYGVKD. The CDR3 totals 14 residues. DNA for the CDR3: TGTGCCATCAGTGAGGGGCAGGGGGCACAGCCCCAGCATTTT. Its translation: CAISEGQGAQPQHF.

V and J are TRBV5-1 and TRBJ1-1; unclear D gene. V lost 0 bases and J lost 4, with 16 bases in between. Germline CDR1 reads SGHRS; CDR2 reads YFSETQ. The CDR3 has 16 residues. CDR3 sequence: CASSLGRGSYGTEAFF. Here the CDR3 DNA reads TGCGCCAGCAGCTTGGGGCGGGGATCGTATGGCACTGAAGCTTTCTTT.

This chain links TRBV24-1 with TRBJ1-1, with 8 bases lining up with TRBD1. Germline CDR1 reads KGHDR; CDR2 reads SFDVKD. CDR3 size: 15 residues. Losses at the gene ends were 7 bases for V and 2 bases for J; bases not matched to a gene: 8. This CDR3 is CATRRGQGGNTEAFF. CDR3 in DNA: TGTGCCACCAGACGAGGACAGGGAGGCAACACTGAAGCTTTCTTT.